The 27 T cell receptor beta chains given below trace back to one sample, sequenced in a study of naive and memory T cell subsets. The beta constant-region primer was an equimolar mix of two oligonucleotides covering TRBC1 and TRBC2. Via MiXCR, TCRdb re-called the UMI-ligation and nested PCR reads, giving one row per CDR3 protein. The sample consists of under 150,000 distinct CDR3 sequences, approximately 17% of them appearing once. Sequencing used naive CD4+ T cells from blood. These receptors came from a human donor in good health.

The genes are TRBV19 and TRBJ2-3, with a weak D call TRBD2 (5 bases). The CDR3 consists of 15 residues. V lost 5 bases to trimming and J lost 4 bases, with 16 bases between them. Germline CDR1 LNHDA, CDR2 SQIVND (reference sequence). The CDR3 sequence is CASSSGITSADTQYF. The CDR3, as DNA: TGTGCCAGTAGTTCGGGGATTACTTCGGCAGATACGCAGTATTTT.

This clonotype showed up many times. The CDR3 DNA sequence: TGTGCCAGCAGCTTAGTCCAGCTAGCGGACACCGGGGAGCTGTTTTTT. Translation gives CASSLVQLADTGELFF. V usage is TRBV7-2 and J usage is TRBJ2-2; 7 bases align to TRBD2. Germline loops: CDR1 SGHTA, CDR2 FQGNSA. V trimming: 1 base; J trimming: 3 bases; junction bases outside the gene matches: 5. This CDR3 is built from 16 residues.

This rearrangement joins TRBV5-1 to TRBJ2-1, with D maybe TRBD2 (5 bases). Trimming shortened V by 3 bases and J by 6 bases, and 7 bases separated the two germline ends. Germline V lookup: CDR1 SGHRS, CDR2 YFSETQ. The CDR3 contains 12 residues. The CDR3 loop reads CASSSSGNEQFF. CDR3 DNA sequence: TGCGCCAGCAGCTCAAGCGGCAATGAGCAGTTCTTC.

The gene calls are TRBV5-5 and TRBJ1-2; a possible D gene is TRBD1 (6 bases). The CDR3 has 14 residues. V was trimmed by 3 bases and J by 7 bases, leaving 16 bases between them. Germline assignment: CDR1 SGHKS and CDR2 YYEKEE (reference sequence). The CDR3 nucleotides are TGTGCCAGCAGCTCCCCCACAGGGTATGGTGGCTACACCTTC. As protein: CASSSPTGYGGYTF.

CDR3 nucleotide sequence: TGTGCCAGCAGCTTAACGGGGCTTGTTAATTCACCCCTCCACTTT. This codes for CASSLTGLVNSPLHF. V is TRBV7-9 and J is TRBJ1-6; possible D gene TRBD1, 5 bases. CDR3 size: 15 residues. V gave up 2 bases and J gave up 6 bases, with 11 bases separating them. Per germline, CDR1 SEHNR and CDR2 FQNEAQ (reference sequence).

The chain carries TRBV6-2 or TRBV6-3 and TRBJ2-7; TRBD1 agrees at 11 bases. The germline CDR1 and CDR2 sequences are MNHEY and SVGEGT. The CDR3 is 17 amino acids. J was trimmed by 4 bases and V by 4 bases; bases with no gene match: 12. In nucleotides, the CDR3 is TGTGCCAGCAGTTCACTTCCGTGGACAGGGGGCCAGTACGAGCAGTACTTC. Translated: CASSSLPWTGGQYEQYF.

This clonotype was seen more than once but under ten times. The chain couples TRBV5-6 to TRBJ2-5, with no clear D. V was clipped by 1 base and J by 0 bases, with 7 bases between them. Germline CDR1 and CDR2: SGHDT and YYEEEE. This CDR3 contains 14 residues. In DNA form, the CDR3 reads TGTGCCAGCAGCTTGTTCCGGGACCAAGAGACCCAGTACTTC. Translating it yields CASSLFRDQETQYF.

There are a few counts of this clonotype. This chain joins TRBV28 and TRBJ2-5; D gene uncertain. The CDR3 extends over 14 amino acids. V gave up 2 bases and J gave up 2 bases, with 9 bases separating them. CDR1 MDHEN and CDR2 SYDVKM come from the germline V gene. Written as DNA, the CDR3 is TGTGCCAGCAGTTTAAGACCTCGGCAAGAGACCCAGTACTTC. It codes for CASSLRPRQETQYF.

The rearrangement uses TRBV10-3 and TRBJ2-1; TRBD2 matches 9 bases. V dropped 10 bases and J dropped 5; count of bases not matched to a gene: 6. This CDR3 is built from 13 residues. Germline CDR1 ENHRY, CDR2 SYGVKD. Here the CDR3 reads CATRLAENNEQFF. The CDR3 DNA reads TGTGCCACGAGACTAGCGGAGAACAATGAGCAGTTCTTC.

This clonotype has more than one count but fewer than ten. The DNA for the CDR3 is TGTGCCATCAGTGAGTCGTATGGACTAGCGGGAACCTACGAGCAGTACTTC. Encoded protein: CAISESYGLAGTYEQYF. The genes are TRBV10-3 and TRBJ2-7, with 12 bases lining up with TRBD2. With V trimmed by 0 bases and J by 2 bases, 5 bases remained unmatched. The CDR3 totals 17 residues. CDR1 is ENHRY and CDR2 is SYGVKD in the germline V gene.

The chain uses TRBV7-8 and TRBJ2-5; unclear D gene. Germline-derived CDR1 and CDR2 are SGHVS and FQNEAQ. CDR3 length: 15 amino acids. Trimming removed 3 bases from V and 5 bases from J, with 16 bases in between. CDR3 sequence reads: CASSFGRVAVETQYF. DNA of the CDR3: TGTGCCAGCAGCTTCGGAAGGGTGGCTGTGGAGACCCAGTACTTC.

The V call is TRBV18, the J call TRBJ1-3, with D perhaps TRBD1 (6 bases). The CDR3 covers 15 residues. Germline values: CDR1 KGHSH, CDR2 LQKENI. V was trimmed by 3 bases and J by 1 base, leaving 10 bases between them. CDR3 sequence reads: CASSPTGTSGNTIYF. CDR3 coding DNA: TGTGCCAGCTCACCCACAGGGACGTCTGGAAACACCATATATTTT.

This clonotype was found a few times. The chain links TRBV7-9 to TRBJ2-3, with 11 positions matching TRBD2. The CDR3 sequence is 15 residues long. Losses at the gene ends were 5 bases for V and 3 bases for J; bases not matched to a gene: 4. Germline lookup yields CDR1 SEHNR and CDR2 FQNEAQ (reference sequence). CDR3 in DNA: TGTGCCAGCAGCCCGGGACTAGCGGAGACAGATACGCAGTATTTT. Its translation is CASSPGLAETDTQYF. The entire variable domain, with the rest obtained from reference TRBV7-9 and TRBJ2-3, is as follows: DTGVSQNPRHKITKRGQNVTFRCDPISEHNRLYWYRQTLGQGPEFLTYFQNEAQLEKSRLLSDRFSAERPKGSFSTLEIQRTEQGDSAMYLCASSPGLAETDTQYFGPGTRLTVL.

This sequence joins TRBV10-3 and TRBJ2-3; weak D call: TRBD2 (6 bases). Germline V CDR1 and CDR2: ENHRY, SYGVKD. This CDR3 comprises 15 residues. Trimming removed 6 bases at V and 0 bases at J, with 13 bases between. CDR3 nucleotide sequence: TGTGCCATCAGCGATCCTAGCGATAGCACAGATACGCAGTATTTT. Amino acids: CAISDPSDSTDTQYF.

The chain has TRBV6-5 and TRBJ2-3; 13 positions agree with TRBD2. J lost 1 base, V lost 6 bases, and 4 bases had no gene match. This CDR3 is built from 16 residues. Germline CDR1 MNHEY, CDR2 SVGAGI. CDR3 residues: CASSSGTSGGTDTQYF. The CDR3 DNA reads as TGTGCCAGCAGCTCCGGGACTAGCGGGGGCACAGATACGCAGTATTTT.

In this sample, this clonotype turned up many times. The V gene is TRBV18, the J gene TRBJ2-5, with 8 bases identical to TRBD1. V gave up 3 bases and J gave up 5 bases; unmatched junction bases: 11. There are 16 residues in the CDR3. The germline CDR1 and CDR2 sequences are KGHSH and LQKENI. The CDR3 coding sequence is TGTGCCAGCTCACCGCCGACAGGGACAGGAGGGGAGACCCAGTACTTC. This encodes CASSPPTGTGGETQYF.

This clonotype was detected a few times. This chain uses TRBV14 with TRBJ2-7; 7 bases match TRBD2. CDR3 length: 18 amino acids. Germline V gives CDR1 SGHDN, CDR2 FVKESK. Losses at the gene ends were 1 base for V and 3 bases for J; bases not matched to a gene: 15. The CDR3 nucleotides read TGTGCCAGCAGCCAAGGGGGTCCTCGGCTAGCGGTGAACTACGAGCAGTACTTC. This sequence encodes CASSQGGPRLAVNYEQYF.

This clonotype appeared a few times. The chain combines TRBV20-1 with TRBJ2-7, with 9 bases that match TRBD2. With V trimmed by 1 base and J by 4 bases, 5 bases remained unmatched. Per germline, CDR1 DFQATT and CDR2 SNEGSKA (reference sequence). The CDR3 totals 14 residues. This CDR3 reads CSARVASGIYEQYF. The CDR3 DNA is TGCAGTGCTAGAGTGGCTAGCGGGATTTACGAGCAGTACTTC.

The sample holds a few counts of this clonotype. The chain has TRBV5-1 and TRBJ2-7; 7 nucleotides align to TRBD1. Germline CDR1 SGHRS, CDR2 YFSETQ. The J segment lost 0 bases and the V segment lost 2 bases, leaving 5 bases of the junction unmatched. The CDR3 contains 15 residues. CDR3 in amino acids: CASSLGTVASYEQYF. In DNA form, the CDR3 reads TGCGCCAGCAGCTTAGGGACAGTGGCCTCCTACGAGCAGTACTTC.

The genes are TRBV4-3 and TRBJ2-2; the match to TRBD2 covers 8 bases. This CDR3 contains 16 residues. J was trimmed by 3 bases and V by 1 base; bases with no gene match: 4. From germline, CDR1 is LGHNA and CDR2 YSLEER. The CDR3 DNA reads TGCGCCAGCAGCCAAGGTACACTAGCGGACACCGGGGAGCTGTTTTTT. As protein: CASSQGTLADTGELFF.

This clonotype was seen more than once but under ten times. The CDR3 sequence is CASSYREGNEQFF. The CDR3 nucleotides read TGTGCCAGCAGCTACAGGGAGGGGAATGAGCAGTTCTTC. The rearrangement joins TRBV7-2 to TRBJ2-1; tentative D call: TRBD2 (7 bases). Germline CDR1 SGHTA, CDR2 FQGNSA. CDR3 size: 13 residues. Trimming removed 4 bases from V and 7 bases from J, with 11 bases in between.

CDR3 DNA sequence: TGTGCCAGCAGCCCGAGCGGGAGCGCCAAAAACATTCAGTACTTC. Residues: CASSPSGSAKNIQYF. This chain uses TRBV7-2 with TRBJ2-4; 8 nucleotides match TRBD2. CDR1 is SGHTA, CDR2 FQGNSA, per germline. V dropped 5 bases and J dropped 1; count of bases not matched to a gene: 4. This CDR3 is built from 15 residues.

This clonotype was detected a few times. V usage is TRBV4-1 and J usage is TRBJ2-5; TRBD1 agrees at 7 bases. V shed 0 bases, J shed 3 bases, and the junction held 4 bases outside the gene matches. Germline V gene sequence: CDR1 MGHRA, CDR2 YSYEKL. This CDR3 is 15 amino acids long. The CDR3 DNA is TGCGCCAGCAGCCAAGAAAGTACAGGGGAAGAGACCCAGTACTTC. Translation gives CASSQESTGEETQYF.

This clonotype turned up a few times. J is TRBJ2-1 and V is TRBV7-8; D is uncertain. This CDR3 spans 12 amino acids. Germline values: CDR1 SGHVS, CDR2 FQNEAQ. The V end was cut by 1 base, the J end by 5 bases, with 3 bases between. The CDR3 nucleotides read TGTGCCAGCAGCTTAGGTGACAATGAGCAGTTCTTC. Residues: CASSLGDNEQFF.

This clonotype was seen a few times. CDR3 residues: CASSLYRGHTIYF. The CDR3 DNA sequence: TGTGCCAGCAGTCTCTACAGGGGACACACCATATATTTT. This chain uses TRBV12-3 or TRBV12-4 with TRBJ1-3; 7 positions match TRBD1. CDR3 length: 13 residues. The junction had 6 bases not matched to a gene; V was cut back by 5 bases and J by 8 bases.

This clonotype was counted between two and nine times. The chain couples TRBV3-1 to TRBJ1-2; D ambiguous. The germline V gene has CDR1 LGHDT and CDR2 YNNKEL (reference sequence). The V end was cut by 0 bases, the J end by 4 bases, with 6 bases between. The CDR3 length is 13 residues. The CDR3 coding sequence is TGTGCCAGCAGCCAAGAGGCCGGCTATGGCTACACCTTC. Its protein is CASSQEAGYGYTF.

This sequence joins TRBV28 and TRBJ2-7; no reliable D call. CDR1 and CDR2 from the germline V gene are MDHEN and SYDVKM. The ends were cut back, 6 bases at V and 4 bases at J, with 13 bases in the middle. This CDR3 is built from 13 residues. CDR3 coding DNA: TGTGCCAGCAGAACGGAAAGAGAGTACGAGCAGTACTTC. It specifies CASRTEREYEQYF.